This T cell receptor beta chain stems from a study of early T cells in non-severe SARS-CoV-2 infection. Study-level background: Sequencing targeted bulk RNA from unsorted whole blood, leaving chains unpaired.

Findings and limits, study-wide: A preference for anti-spike CD8 responses marked VDJdb matching, which missed private and CD4 specificities.

Molecules of cDNA were individually given unique molecular identifiers that were attached to them. TCRdb reanalysed the 5' RACE reads using MiXCR and keeps one entry per CDR3 protein. The table lists tens of thousands of distinct CDR3 sequences, 4.5% to 5% of them singletons. There are many counts of this clonotype. Its antigen is still unknown. Trimming took off 1 base at V and 7 bases at J, with 19 bases between the two ends. CDR1 is LGHNA and CDR2 is YSLEER in the germline V gene. The CDR3 extends over 17 amino acids. This TCR derives from an adult who was a healthcare worker with PCR-confirmed SARS-CoV-2 infection or an uninfected control (not recorded which). The sample comprised whole blood. The chain carries TRBV4-3 and TRBJ1-4, with a possible D match to TRBD1 (6 bases). CDR3 in DNA: TGCGCCAGCAGCCAAGGTGGCGACAGGAGGAGAATTGAAAAACTGTTTTTT. This sequence encodes CASSQGGDRRRIEKLFF.